The entry below describes one T cell receptor beta chain. This entry is derived from a study of blood T cell repertoires in COVID-19. About the research overall: Spain, Italy and the United States supplied samples that represented acute and convalescent COVID-19. Nucleic acid was either cDNA or gDNA, and it came from T cells, B-cell-depleted T cells, or PBMCs.

In the source study's methods: Amplification from reference gene primers served as the basis for estimated nucleated cell counts. Libraries were prepared by immunoSEQ multiplex PCR; TCRdb keeps only in-frame clonotypes and omits some of them. D and trimming come from the DNA, and the V and J calls and clone size come from that table. Among about 200,000 clones listed, around nine tenths were seen once. V trimming: 5 bases; J trimming: 1 base; junction bases outside the gene matches: 7. Looked up from germline, CDR1 is SGHAT and CDR2 is FQDESV (reference sequence). There are 15 residues in the CDR3. The source material was peripheral blood. V is TRBV11-1 and J is TRBJ1-1; 7 nucleotides agree with TRBD1. This TCR came from a man aged 18 to 29 with active or convalescent COVID-19. CDR3 DNA: TGTGCCAGCAGCGTAACCCGGACAGGGAACACTGAAGCTTTCTTT. This gives the protein CASSVTRTGNTEAFF. Variable domain in full (rest from reference TRBV11-1 and TRBJ1-1): EAEVAQSPRYKITEKSQAVAFWCDPISGHATLYWYRQILGQGPELLVQFQDESVVDDSQLPKDRFSAERLKGVDSTLKIQPAELGDSAMYLCASSVTRTGNTEAFFGQGTRLTVV.